Listed below are T cell receptor beta chains from one sample, sequenced in a study of shared clonotypes between healthy human individuals. TCRdb's copy holds only in-frame clones and misses some; the assay was immunoSEQ multiplex PCR. The sample records 2 million to 2.5 million clones, 90% to 96% being singletons. Material: naive CD4+ T cells sorted from blood. The receptors stem from a man between 18 and 29 years old in good health. The CDR3 runs from the conserved cysteine through the conserved F or W. A D gene is named only where the DNA matches it firmly. Clone size appears in some rows only: once, few, many, or a class for an expanded clone.

v_gene: TRBV6-6; len: 12; abundance: .; j_gene: TRBJ1-2; d_gene: .; CDR3nt: TGTGCCAGCAGTTTGACTGACTATGGCTACACCTTC; CDR3aa: CASSLTDYGYTF
v_gene: TRBV2; len: 14; abundance: once; j_gene: TRBJ1-1; d_gene: TRBD1; CDR3nt: TGTGCCAGCGACAGGGGTCCAGAGAACACTGAAGCTTTCTTT; CDR3aa: CASDRGPENTEAFF
v_gene: TRBV11-2; len: 13; abundance: .; j_gene: TRBJ2-7; d_gene: .; CDR3nt: TGTGCCAGCAGCTTAGACACCAGTAGCACCCAGTACTTC; CDR3aa: CASSLDTSSTQYF
v_gene: TRBV6-5; len: 13; abundance: once; j_gene: TRBJ1-6; d_gene: .; CDR3nt: TGTGCCAGCAGTTACTTAGGGAATTCACCCCTCCACTTT; CDR3aa: CASSYLGNSPLHF
v_gene: TRBV30; len: 13; abundance: .; j_gene: TRBJ1-4; d_gene: .; CDR3nt: TGTGCCTGGAGTCACCCAGGGAGGGAAAAACTGTTTTTT; CDR3aa: CAWSHPGREKLFF
v_gene: TRBV6-4; len: 14; abundance: .; j_gene: TRBJ2-3; d_gene: TRBD2; CDR3nt: TGTGCCAGCAGTGAATGGCTAGCGGGAGATACGCAGTATTTT; CDR3aa: CASSEWLAGDTQYF
v_gene: TRBV6-1; len: 14; abundance: .; j_gene: TRBJ2-2; d_gene: TRBD1; CDR3nt: TGTGCCAGCATTAGACAGGGAAACACCGGGGAGCTGTTTTTT; CDR3aa: CASIRQGNTGELFF
v_gene: TRBV25-1; len: 15; abundance: .; j_gene: TRBJ2-1; d_gene: .; CDR3nt: TGTGCCAGCAGCGTCGCAGGGGAAAAGAGCAATGAGCAGTTCTTC; CDR3aa: CASSVAGEKSNEQFF
v_gene: TRBV5-6; len: 15; abundance: .; j_gene: TRBJ1-1; d_gene: .; CDR3nt: TGTGCCAGCAGCTTGGGGCAAATCATGAACACTGAAGCTTTCTTT; CDR3aa: CASSLGQIMNTEAFF
v_gene: TRBV10-2; len: 17; abundance: .; j_gene: TRBJ2-1; d_gene: TRBD2; CDR3nt: TGCGCCAGCAGTGAGACCTGGTACGGGACTAGCACCCATGAGCAGTTCTTC; CDR3aa: CASSETWYGTSTHEQFF
v_gene: TRBV28; len: 15; abundance: .; j_gene: TRBJ1-2; d_gene: TRBD1; CDR3nt: TGTGCCAGCAGCCTTCAGGGGGCAATTTATTATGGCTACACCTTC; CDR3aa: CASSLQGAIYYGYTF
v_gene: TRBV6-5; len: 14; abundance: .; j_gene: TRBJ1-5; d_gene: TRBD1; CDR3nt: TGTGCCAGCAGTGGCGCAGGGGGCGGACAGCCCCAGCATTTT; CDR3aa: CASSGAGGGQPQHF
v_gene: TRBV7-9; len: 16; abundance: .; j_gene: TRBJ1-4; d_gene: .; CDR3nt: TGTGCCAGCAGTGCTAGTAGGGGAACAACTAATGAAAAACTGTTTTTT; CDR3aa: CASSASRGTTNEKLFF
v_gene: TRBV5-6; len: 16; abundance: .; j_gene: TRBJ2-2; d_gene: .; CDR3nt: TGTGCCAGCAGCCCGGGGTCCCACCTCAACACCGGGGAGCTGTTTTTT; CDR3aa: CASSPGSHLNTGELFF
v_gene: TRBV28; len: 17; abundance: .; j_gene: TRBJ1-2; d_gene: TRBD1; CDR3nt: TGTGCCAGCAGGTTGGATGGTACGGGACAGAGGAACTATGGCTACACCTTC; CDR3aa: CASRLDGTGQRNYGYTF
v_gene: TRBV10-3; len: 16; abundance: .; j_gene: TRBJ2-3; d_gene: TRBD2; CDR3nt: TGTGCCATCAGTGAAACTAGCGGAACTAGCACAGATACGCAGTATTTT; CDR3aa: CAISETSGTSTDTQYF
v_gene: TRBV2; len: 14; abundance: .; j_gene: TRBJ1-6; d_gene: .; CDR3nt: TGTGCCAGCAAGGGGAGCTCCTATAATTCACCCCTCCACTTT; CDR3aa: CASKGSSYNSPLHF
v_gene: TRBV5-1; len: 15; abundance: .; j_gene: TRBJ2-7; d_gene: TRBD1; CDR3nt: TGCGCCAGCAGCCAGGGGGCGGTGCAGGGCCGCGAGCAGTACTTC; CDR3aa: CASSQGAVQGREQYF
v_gene: TRBV5-1; len: 16; abundance: .; j_gene: TRBJ1-1; d_gene: TRBD1; CDR3nt: TGCGCCAGCAGCTCGGGCAGGGGGACCCTGAACACTGAAGCTTTCTTT; CDR3aa: CASSSGRGTLNTEAFF
v_gene: TRBV6-5; len: 14; abundance: .; j_gene: TRBJ2-7; d_gene: .; CDR3nt: TGTGCCAGCAGTTTGAGTCGGGCGGCTTACGAGCAGTACTTC; CDR3aa: CASSLSRAAYEQYF
v_gene: TRBV10-3; len: 13; abundance: .; j_gene: TRBJ2-5; d_gene: .; CDR3nt: TGTGCCATCAGTTCAGGGCCGGGGGAGACCCAGTACTTC; CDR3aa: CAISSGPGETQYF
v_gene: TRBV6-5; len: 15; abundance: once; j_gene: TRBJ2-7; d_gene: TRBD1; CDR3nt: TGTGCCAGCAGTTACGCCGGGACAGAGACCTACGAGCAGTACTTC; CDR3aa: CASSYAGTETYEQYF
v_gene: TRBV7-2; len: 14; abundance: .; j_gene: TRBJ2-1; d_gene: .; CDR3nt: TGTGCCAGCAGCTTATTGGGGCGGTTGGGTGAGCAGTTCTTC; CDR3aa: CASSLLGRLGEQFF
v_gene: TRBV6-5; len: 11; abundance: .; j_gene: TRBJ2-7; d_gene: .; CDR3nt: TGTGCCAGCAGTTCAACCTACGAGCAGTACTTC; CDR3aa: CASSSTYEQYF
v_gene: TRBV7-2; len: 14; abundance: once; j_gene: TRBJ2-7; d_gene: TRBD2; CDR3nt: TGTGCCAGCAGCTCTCTAGCGGGGAGTTACGAGCAGTACTTC; CDR3aa: CASSSLAGSYEQYF
v_gene: TRBV5-8; len: 15; abundance: .; j_gene: TRBJ1-4; d_gene: .; CDR3nt: TGTGCCAGCAGATCCGGACGTGCAACTAATGAAAAACTGTTTTTT; CDR3aa: CASRSGRATNEKLFF
v_gene: TRBV5-4; len: 17; abundance: .; j_gene: TRBJ2-3; d_gene: TRBD2; CDR3nt: TGTGCCAGCAGCTTGGGAGGGACTAGCGGGGGGTCAGGTACGCAGTATTTT; CDR3aa: CASSLGGTSGGSGTQYF
v_gene: TRBV6-6; len: 15; abundance: .; j_gene: TRBJ1-5; d_gene: .; CDR3nt: TGTGCCAGCAGCCCAGGTCCGGCGAGCAATCAGCCCCAGCATTTT; CDR3aa: CASSPGPASNQPQHF
v_gene: TRBV9; len: 15; abundance: .; j_gene: TRBJ1-6; d_gene: .; CDR3nt: TGTGCCAGCAGCGTAGGGCAGAGCTATAATTCACCCCTCCACTTT; CDR3aa: CASSVGQSYNSPLHF
v_gene: TRBV5-1; len: 15; abundance: .; j_gene: TRBJ2-2; d_gene: .; CDR3nt: TGCGCCAGCAGCTTAGGGACAAGTAACACCGGGGAGCTGTTTTTT; CDR3aa: CASSLGTSNTGELFF
v_gene: TRBV2; len: 17; abundance: .; j_gene: TRBJ2-5; d_gene: .; CDR3nt: TGTGCCAGCAGTGATCCGGGTTTAGGGGTGGCCCGGGAGACCCAGTACTTC; CDR3aa: CASSDPGLGVARETQYF
v_gene: TRBV5-1; len: 16; abundance: .; j_gene: TRBJ2-1; d_gene: TRBD1; CDR3nt: TGCGCCAGCAGCCAAGACCCCGGGACAGGATACAATGAGCAGTTCTTC; CDR3aa: CASSQDPGTGYNEQFF
v_gene: TRBV6-5; len: 15; abundance: .; j_gene: TRBJ1-6; d_gene: TRBD1; CDR3nt: TGTGCCAGCAGCCGTGCGGGACAGGGGCAGTCACCCCTCCACTTT; CDR3aa: CASSRAGQGQSPLHF
v_gene: TRBV5-1; len: 17; abundance: .; j_gene: TRBJ1-1; d_gene: TRBD1; CDR3nt: TGCGCCAGCAGCTTCGGACAGGGGAGTTTTATGAACACTGAAGCTTTCTTT; CDR3aa: CASSFGQGSFMNTEAFF
v_gene: TRBV18; len: 17; abundance: .; j_gene: TRBJ2-2; d_gene: TRBD2; CDR3nt: TGTGCCAGCTCACCTCTAGCGGGGCATACGAAGACCGGGGAGCTGTTTTTT; CDR3aa: CASSPLAGHTKTGELFF
v_gene: TRBV7-9; len: 12; abundance: .; j_gene: TRBJ2-7; d_gene: .; CDR3nt: TGTGCCAGCAGCCCTTCCCCCTACGAGCAGTACTTC; CDR3aa: CASSPSPYEQYF
v_gene: TRBV5-1; len: 15; abundance: .; j_gene: TRBJ2-3; d_gene: .; CDR3nt: TGCGCCAGCAGCTTGGGGTTCTTCGGGAGAGATACGCAGTATTTT; CDR3aa: CASSLGFFGRDTQYF
v_gene: TRBV5-6; len: 15; abundance: .; j_gene: TRBJ2-7; d_gene: TRBD1; CDR3nt: TGTGCCAGCGGATACCGGACAGGGAGCTCCTACGAGCAGTACTTC; CDR3aa: CASGYRTGSSYEQYF